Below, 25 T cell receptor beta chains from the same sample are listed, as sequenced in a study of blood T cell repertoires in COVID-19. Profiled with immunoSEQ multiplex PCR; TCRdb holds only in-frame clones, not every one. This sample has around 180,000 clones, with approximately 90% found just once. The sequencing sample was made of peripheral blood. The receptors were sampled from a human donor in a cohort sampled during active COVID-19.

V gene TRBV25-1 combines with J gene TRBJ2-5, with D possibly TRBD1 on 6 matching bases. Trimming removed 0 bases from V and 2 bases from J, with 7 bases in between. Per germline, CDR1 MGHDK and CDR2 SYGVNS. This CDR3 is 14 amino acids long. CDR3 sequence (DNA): TGTGCCAGCAGTGAATACAGGGGTCAAGAGACCCAGTACTTC. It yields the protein CASSEYRGQETQYF.

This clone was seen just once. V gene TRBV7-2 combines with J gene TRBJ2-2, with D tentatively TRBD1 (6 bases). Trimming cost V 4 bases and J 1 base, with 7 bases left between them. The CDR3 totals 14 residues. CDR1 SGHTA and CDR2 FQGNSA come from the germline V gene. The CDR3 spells CASSSGQNTGELFF. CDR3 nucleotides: TGTGCCAGCAGCTCGGGACAGAACACCGGGGAGCTGTTTTTT. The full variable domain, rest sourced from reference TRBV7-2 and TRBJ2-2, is GAGVSQSPSNKVTEKGKDVELRCDPISGHTALYWYRQSLGQGLEFLIYFQGNSAPDKSGLPSDRFSAERTGGSVSTLTIQRTQQEDSAVYLCASSSGQNTGELFFGEGSRLTVL.

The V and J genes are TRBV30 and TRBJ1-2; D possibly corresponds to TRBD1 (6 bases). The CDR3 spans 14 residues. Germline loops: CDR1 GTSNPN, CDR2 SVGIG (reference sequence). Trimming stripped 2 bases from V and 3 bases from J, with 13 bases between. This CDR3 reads CAWSHEGQDYGYTF. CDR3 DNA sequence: TGTGCCTGGAGTCATGAGGGACAAGACTATGGCTACACCTTC. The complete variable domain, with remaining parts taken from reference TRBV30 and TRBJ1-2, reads SQTIHQWPATLVQPVGSPLSLECTVEGTSNPNLYWYRQAAGRGLQLLFYSVGIGQISSEVPQNLSASRPQDRQFILSSKKLLLSDSGFYLCAWSHEGQDYGYTFGSGTRLTVV.

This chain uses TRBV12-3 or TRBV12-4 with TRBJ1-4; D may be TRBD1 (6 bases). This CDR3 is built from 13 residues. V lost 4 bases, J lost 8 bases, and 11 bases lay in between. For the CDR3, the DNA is TGTGCCAGCAGTTCCCTAGGACAGGAAAAACTGTTTTTT. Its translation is CASSSLGQEKLFF.

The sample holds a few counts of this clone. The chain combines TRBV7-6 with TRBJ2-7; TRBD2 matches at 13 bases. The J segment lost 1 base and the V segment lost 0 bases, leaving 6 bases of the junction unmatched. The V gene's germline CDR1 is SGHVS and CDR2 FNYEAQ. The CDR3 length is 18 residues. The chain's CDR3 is CASSLAGLAGVGSYEQYF. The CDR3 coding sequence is TGTGCCAGCAGCTTAGCAGGACTAGCGGGAGTAGGTTCCTACGAGCAGTACTTC.

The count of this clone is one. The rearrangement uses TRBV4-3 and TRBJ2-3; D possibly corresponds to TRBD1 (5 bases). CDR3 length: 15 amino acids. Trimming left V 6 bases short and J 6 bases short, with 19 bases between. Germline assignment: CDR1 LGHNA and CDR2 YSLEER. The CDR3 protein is CASRRGRVGSDTQYF. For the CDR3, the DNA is TGCGCCAGCAGAAGGGGTAGAGTAGGATCGGATACGCAGTATTTT.

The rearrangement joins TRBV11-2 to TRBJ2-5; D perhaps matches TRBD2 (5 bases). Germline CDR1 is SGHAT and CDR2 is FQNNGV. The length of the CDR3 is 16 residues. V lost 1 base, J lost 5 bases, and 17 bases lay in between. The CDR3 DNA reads TGTGCCAGCAGCTTAGGGGTGGGCGGGCAGTGGGAGACCCAGTACTTC. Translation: CASSLGVGGQWETQYF.

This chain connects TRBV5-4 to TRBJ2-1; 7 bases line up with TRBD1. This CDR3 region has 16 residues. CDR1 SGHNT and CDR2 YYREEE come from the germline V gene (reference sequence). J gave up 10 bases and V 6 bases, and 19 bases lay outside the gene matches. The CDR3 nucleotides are TGTGCCAGCACCCGCATCGACAGGGTGTCGGTAAGGGAGCAGTTCTTC. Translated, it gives CASTRIDRVSVREQFF.

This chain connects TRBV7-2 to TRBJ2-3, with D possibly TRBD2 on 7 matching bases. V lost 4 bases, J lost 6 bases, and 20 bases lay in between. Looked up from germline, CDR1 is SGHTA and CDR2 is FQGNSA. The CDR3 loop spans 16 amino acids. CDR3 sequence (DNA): TGTGCCAGCAGCTCCGTGTCGGGGGGCCTTACGGATACGCAGTATTTT. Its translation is CASSSVSGGLTDTQYF.

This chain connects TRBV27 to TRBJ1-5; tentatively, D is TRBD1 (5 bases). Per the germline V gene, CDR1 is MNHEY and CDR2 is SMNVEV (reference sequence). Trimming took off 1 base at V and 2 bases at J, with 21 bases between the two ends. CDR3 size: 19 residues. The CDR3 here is CASSLYSPPGGSRNQPQHF. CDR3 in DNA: TGTGCCAGCAGTTTATATTCCCCCCCCGGGGGGAGCCGCAATCAGCCCCAGCATTTT.

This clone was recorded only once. As DNA, the CDR3 is TGTGCCAGCACCGGGGCAGGGGTTAGCTCCTACGAGCAGTACTTC. Protein: CASTGAGVSSYEQYF. The chain carries TRBV28 and TRBJ2-7; D possibly corresponds to TRBD1 (6 bases). This CDR3 has 15 residues. Germline V gene sequence: CDR1 MDHEN, CDR2 SYDVKM. Trimming took off 7 bases at V and 0 bases at J, with 16 bases between the two ends.

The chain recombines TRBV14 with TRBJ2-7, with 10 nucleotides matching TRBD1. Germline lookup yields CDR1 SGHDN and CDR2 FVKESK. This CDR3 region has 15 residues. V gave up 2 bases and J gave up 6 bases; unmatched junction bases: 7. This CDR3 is CASSQQDRGQGEQYF. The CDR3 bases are TGTGCCAGCAGCCAACAAGACAGGGGGCAGGGCGAGCAGTACTTC.

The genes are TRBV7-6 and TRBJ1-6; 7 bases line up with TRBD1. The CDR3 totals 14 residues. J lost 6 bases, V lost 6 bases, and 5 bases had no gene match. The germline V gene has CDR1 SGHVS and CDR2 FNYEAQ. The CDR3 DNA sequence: TGTGCCAGCAGTCAAACAGGGGCTAATTCACCCCTCCACTTT. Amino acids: CASSQTGANSPLHF.

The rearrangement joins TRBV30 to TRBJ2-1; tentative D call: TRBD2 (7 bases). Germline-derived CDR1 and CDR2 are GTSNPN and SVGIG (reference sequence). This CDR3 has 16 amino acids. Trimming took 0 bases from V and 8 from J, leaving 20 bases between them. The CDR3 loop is CAWSVGGDPSLDEQFF. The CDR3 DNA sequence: TGTGCCTGGAGTGTAGGGGGGGACCCCTCTTTGGATGAGCAGTTCTTC.

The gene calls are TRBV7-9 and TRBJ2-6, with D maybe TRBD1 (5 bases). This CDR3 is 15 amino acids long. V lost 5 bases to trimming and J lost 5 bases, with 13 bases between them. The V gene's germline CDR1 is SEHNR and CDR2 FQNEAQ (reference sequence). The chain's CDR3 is CASSMQGVWANVLTF. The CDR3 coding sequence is TGTGCCAGCAGCATGCAGGGTGTCTGGGCCAACGTCCTGACTTTC.

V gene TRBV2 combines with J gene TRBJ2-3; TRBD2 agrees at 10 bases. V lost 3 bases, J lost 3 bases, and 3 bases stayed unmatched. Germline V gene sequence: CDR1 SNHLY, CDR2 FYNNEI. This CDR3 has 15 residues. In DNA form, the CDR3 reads TGTGCCAGCAGTGACCAGCGGGGGGGGACAGATACGCAGTATTTT. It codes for CASSDQRGGTDTQYF.

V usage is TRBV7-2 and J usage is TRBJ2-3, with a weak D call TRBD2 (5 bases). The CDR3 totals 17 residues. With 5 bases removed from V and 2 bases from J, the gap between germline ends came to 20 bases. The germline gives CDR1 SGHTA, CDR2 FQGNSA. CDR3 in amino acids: CASSALSVYSPTDTQYF. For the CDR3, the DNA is TGTGCCAGCAGCGCGCTTAGCGTCTATTCCCCCACAGATACGCAGTATTTT.

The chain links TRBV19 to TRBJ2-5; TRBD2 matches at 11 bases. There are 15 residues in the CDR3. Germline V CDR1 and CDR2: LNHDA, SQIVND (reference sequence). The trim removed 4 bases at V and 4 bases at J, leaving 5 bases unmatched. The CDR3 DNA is TGTGCCAGTAGTAAGGGACTAGCGGCGGTAGAGACCCAGTACTTC. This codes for CASSKGLAAVETQYF.

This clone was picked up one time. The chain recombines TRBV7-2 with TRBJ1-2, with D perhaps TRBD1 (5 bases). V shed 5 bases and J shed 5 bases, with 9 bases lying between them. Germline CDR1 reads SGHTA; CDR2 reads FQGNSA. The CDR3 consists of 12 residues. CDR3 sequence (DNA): TGTGCCAGCAGCAAGACAGAGTATGGCTACACCTTC. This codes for CASSKTEYGYTF.

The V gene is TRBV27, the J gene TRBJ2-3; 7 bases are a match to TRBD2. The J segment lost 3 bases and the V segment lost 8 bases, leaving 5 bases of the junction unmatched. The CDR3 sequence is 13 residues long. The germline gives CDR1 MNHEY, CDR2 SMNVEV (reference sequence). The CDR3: CASGRGVTDTQYF. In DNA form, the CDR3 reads TGTGCCAGCGGGAGGGGAGTGACAGATACGCAGTATTTT.

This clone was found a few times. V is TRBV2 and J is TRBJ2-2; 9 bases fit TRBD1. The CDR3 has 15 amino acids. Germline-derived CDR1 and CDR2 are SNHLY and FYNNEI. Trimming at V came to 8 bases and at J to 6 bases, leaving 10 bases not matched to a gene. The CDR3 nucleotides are TGTGCCAGCGAAGGGGACAGGGTGTCTCCCGGGGAGCTGTTTTTT. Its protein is CASEGDRVSPGELFF.

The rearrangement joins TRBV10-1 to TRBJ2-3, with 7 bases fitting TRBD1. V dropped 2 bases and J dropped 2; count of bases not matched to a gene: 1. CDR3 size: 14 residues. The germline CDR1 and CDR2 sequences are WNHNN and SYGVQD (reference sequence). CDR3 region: CASSEDRVTDTQYF. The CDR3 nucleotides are TGCGCCAGCAGTGAGGACAGGGTCACAGATACGCAGTATTTT.

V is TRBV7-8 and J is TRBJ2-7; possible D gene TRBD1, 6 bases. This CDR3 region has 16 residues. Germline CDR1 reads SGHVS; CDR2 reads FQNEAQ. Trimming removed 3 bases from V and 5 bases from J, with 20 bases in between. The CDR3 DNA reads TGTGCCAGCAGCTTGAAGCGACAGGCTGGTGTCCACGAGCAGTACTTC. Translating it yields CASSLKRQAGVHEQYF. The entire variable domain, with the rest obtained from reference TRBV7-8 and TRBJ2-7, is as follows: GAGVSQSPRYKVAKRGQDVALRCDPISGHVSLFWYQQALGQGPEFLTYFQNEAQLDKSGLPSDRFFAERPEGSVSTLKIQRTQQEDSAVYLCASSLKRQAGVHEQYFGPGTRLTVT.

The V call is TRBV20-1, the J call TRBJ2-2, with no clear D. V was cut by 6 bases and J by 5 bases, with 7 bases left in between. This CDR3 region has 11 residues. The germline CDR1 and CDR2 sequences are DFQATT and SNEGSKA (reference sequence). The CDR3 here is CSAERTGELFF. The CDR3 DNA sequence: TGCAGTGCCGAACGGACCGGGGAGCTGTTTTTT.

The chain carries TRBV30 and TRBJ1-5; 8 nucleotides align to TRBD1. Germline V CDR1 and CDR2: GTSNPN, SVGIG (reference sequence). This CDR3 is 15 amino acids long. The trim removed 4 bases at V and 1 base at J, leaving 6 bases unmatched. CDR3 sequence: CAWKARGRSNQPQHF. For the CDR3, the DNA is TGTGCCTGGAAGGCCAGGGGGCGAAGCAATCAGCCCCAGCATTTT.